The clone carrying this T cell receptor beta chain has ten or more counts. What it binds is unknown. The sample comes from a study of T-cell memory formation after mild COVID-19. The wider study: Clusters of TCRs were largely donor specific. Notes on the study in general: Cross-reactive memory seemingly joined, as some responding clones were found in pre-infection memory. Later expanders leaned CD4+, whereas day 15 to 85 contracting clones were balanced CD4/CD8. What remained unconfirmed was the SARS-CoV-2 specificity of second-wave clones peaking on day 37.

The CDR3 totals 15 residues. Unmatched junction bases numbered 9, after V lost 5 bases and J lost 7 bases. Using its own MiXCR run on the 5' RACE reads, TCRdb lists one record per CDR3 protein. The repertoire holds 180,000 or so distinct CDR3 sequences, roughly 10% seen once, with more than 3.5% in the top ten. This sequence joins TRBV12-3 or TRBV12-4 and TRBJ2-1; 9 bases are shared with TRBD1. The receptor was derived from a man aged 18-30 years who had mild COVID-19 (a few samples of this study predate the infection). Cell type and time point are not known. Material: PBMCs or a T cell subset sorted from them (not recorded which). The CDR3 bases are TGTGCCAGCAGTCAACAAGTGACAGGGGGGAATGAGCAGTTCTTC. Amino acid sequence: CASSQQVTGGNEQFF.